This is a list of T cell receptor beta chains from one sample in a study of blood T cell repertoires in COVID-19. The table came from immunoSEQ multiplex PCR; TCRdb's copy has only in-frame clones and leaves some out. Counted here are about 150,000 clones, about 86% occurring once; the ten biggest clones make up about 29%. The sample taken for sequencing was peripheral blood. The receptors originated from a woman aged 60-70 years with acute or convalescent COVID-19. Both conserved end residues are part of each CDR3. The order of the fields is D gene, clone size, J gene, V gene, CDR3 protein, CDR3 DNA. A D gene is named only where the DNA matches it firmly. Not every row has a clone size; where given, it reads once, few, many or a size class.

d_gene: .; abundance: .; j_gene: TRBJ2-2; v_gene: TRBV7-2; CDR3aa: CASSLRRSLGRGRTGELFF; CDR3nt: TGTGCCAGCAGCTTAAGGCGCTCGCTTGGTAGAGGTCGTACCGGGGAGCTGTTTTTT
d_gene: TRBD2; abundance: .; j_gene: TRBJ2-1; v_gene: TRBV3-1/TRBV3-2; CDR3aa: CASSRRAGGSNEQFF; CDR3nt: TGTGCCAGCAGCCGCCGAGCGGGGGGATCTAATGAGCAGTTCTTC
d_gene: TRBD1; abundance: .; j_gene: TRBJ1-6; v_gene: TRBV18; CDR3aa: CASSPGTGANSPLHF; CDR3nt: TGTGCCAGCTCACCCGGGACAGGGGCTAATTCACCCCTCCACTTT
d_gene: .; abundance: .; j_gene: TRBJ1-4; v_gene: TRBV6-5; CDR3aa: CASSPGQSGEKLFF; CDR3nt: TGTGCCAGCAGCCCGGGACAATCAGGGGAAAAACTGTTTTTT
d_gene: TRBD1; abundance: .; j_gene: TRBJ1-5; v_gene: TRBV2; CDR3aa: CASSGTGENQPQHF; CDR3nt: TGTGCCAGCAGTGGGACAGGGGAAAATCAGCCCCAGCATTTT
d_gene: .; abundance: .; j_gene: TRBJ1-4; v_gene: TRBV4-2; CDR3aa: CASSQRGLNEKLFF; CDR3nt: TGTGCCAGCAGCCAAAGGGGCCTTAATGAAAAACTGTTTTTT
d_gene: .; abundance: .; j_gene: TRBJ1-3; v_gene: TRBV5-1; CDR3aa: CASSRAPGGHGNTIYF; CDR3nt: TGCGCCAGCAGCCGGGCCCCGGGGGGCCATGGAAACACCATATATTTT
d_gene: TRBD1; abundance: .; j_gene: TRBJ2-1; v_gene: TRBV7-6; CDR3aa: CASSLGARGLRYNEQFF; CDR3nt: TGTGCCAGCAGCTTAGGGGCGAGGGGGCTTAGGTACAATGAGCAGTTCTTC
d_gene: TRBD1; abundance: .; j_gene: TRBJ2-5; v_gene: TRBV7-2; CDR3aa: CASSLPPGTGGETQYF; CDR3nt: TGTGCCAGCAGCTTACCCCCCGGGACAGGTGGGGAGACCCAGTACTTC
d_gene: .; abundance: few; j_gene: TRBJ1-5; v_gene: TRBV10-3; CDR3aa: CAISESRQGHQPQHF; CDR3nt: TGTGCCATCAGTGAGTCTCGTCAGGGGCATCAGCCCCAGCATTTT
d_gene: .; abundance: .; j_gene: TRBJ1-2; v_gene: TRBV15; CDR3aa: CATSRDGRAPNGYTF; CDR3nt: TGTGCCACCAGCAGAGATGGCAGGGCACCCAATGGCTACACCTTC
d_gene: TRBD1; abundance: .; j_gene: TRBJ1-1; v_gene: TRBV5-1; CDR3aa: CASSLDRGQTEAFF; CDR3nt: TGCGCCAGCAGCTTGGACAGGGGGCAAACTGAAGCTTTCTTT
d_gene: .; abundance: .; j_gene: TRBJ1-3; v_gene: TRBV7-6; CDR3aa: CASSLRGRSGNTIYF; CDR3nt: TGTGCCAGCAGCTTACGAGGGAGATCCGGAAACACCATATATTTT
d_gene: TRBD1; abundance: once; j_gene: TRBJ1-5; v_gene: TRBV5-5; CDR3aa: CASGKGTGQVPQHF; CDR3nt: TGTGCCAGCGGCAAAGGGACAGGGCAGGTACCCCAGCATTTT
d_gene: TRBD1; abundance: .; j_gene: TRBJ2-6; v_gene: TRBV18; CDR3aa: CASSLPLGQGISGANVLTF; CDR3nt: TGTGCCAGCTCACTGCCCCTCGGACAGGGGATCTCTGGGGCCAACGTCCTGACTTTC
d_gene: TRBD2; abundance: .; j_gene: TRBJ2-5; v_gene: TRBV5-4; CDR3aa: CASSTRGGLETQYF; CDR3nt: TGTGCCAGCAGCACGCGGGGGGGCCTTGAGACCCAGTACTTC
d_gene: TRBD1; abundance: .; j_gene: TRBJ1-2; v_gene: TRBV5-1; CDR3aa: CASSPGQLTNYGYTF; CDR3nt: TGCGCCAGCAGCCCGGGACAGCTAACTAACTATGGCTACACCTTC
d_gene: TRBD1; abundance: many; j_gene: TRBJ1-1; v_gene: TRBV19; CDR3aa: CASSMAGQGNTEAFF; CDR3nt: TGTGCCAGTAGTATGGCGGGACAGGGGAACACTGAAGCTTTCTTT
d_gene: .; abundance: .; j_gene: TRBJ1-6; v_gene: TRBV27; CDR3aa: CASSFIQGAGGSPLHF; CDR3nt: TGTGCCAGCAGTTTCATCCAGGGCGCGGGGGGATCACCCCTCCACTTT
d_gene: TRBD1; abundance: .; j_gene: TRBJ1-2; v_gene: TRBV28; CDR3aa: CASSFPGQGGRGYTF; CDR3nt: TGTGCCAGCAGTTTCCCGGGACAGGGAGGAAGGGGCTACACCTTC
d_gene: .; abundance: .; j_gene: TRBJ2-4; v_gene: TRBV15; CDR3aa: CATSRDRGAGNIQYF; CDR3nt: TGTGCCACCAGCAGAGATCGGGGGGCCGGGAACATTCAGTACTTC
d_gene: TRBD1; abundance: .; j_gene: TRBJ1-4; v_gene: TRBV28; CDR3aa: CASSLLGQGNEKLFF; CDR3nt: TGTGCCAGCAGTTTATTGGGACAGGGGAATGAAAAACTGTTTTTT
d_gene: .; abundance: .; j_gene: TRBJ2-3; v_gene: TRBV10-3; CDR3aa: CAISAGFPDTQYF; CDR3nt: TGTGCCATCAGTGCAGGGTTCCCAGATACGCAGTATTTT
d_gene: TRBD2; abundance: .; j_gene: TRBJ2-3; v_gene: TRBV6-2/TRBV6-3; CDR3aa: CASSYRLAGGDTQYF; CDR3nt: TGTGCCAGCAGTTACCGACTAGCGGGGGGTGATACGCAGTATTTT
d_gene: TRBD1; abundance: once; j_gene: TRBJ1-1; v_gene: TRBV9; CDR3aa: CASSTGVEGEAFF; CDR3nt: TGTGCCAGCAGCACAGGGGTGGAGGGTGAAGCTTTCTTT
d_gene: .; abundance: .; j_gene: TRBJ1-2; v_gene: TRBV14; CDR3aa: CASSLTGYGYTF; CDR3nt: TGTGCCAGCAGCCTAACAGGTTATGGCTACACCTTC
d_gene: .; abundance: .; j_gene: TRBJ2-5; v_gene: TRBV5-1; CDR3aa: CASSFLPGRQETQYF; CDR3nt: TGCGCCAGCAGCTTCCTTCCAGGGCGCCAAGAGACCCAGTACTTC
d_gene: TRBD1; abundance: .; j_gene: TRBJ2-7; v_gene: TRBV19; CDR3aa: CASNPGQGWSYEQYF; CDR3nt: TGTGCCAGTAACCCGGGACAGGGGTGGTCCTACGAGCAGTACTTC
d_gene: .; abundance: .; j_gene: TRBJ1-1; v_gene: TRBV4-2; CDR3aa: CASSQDGQQNTEAFF; CDR3nt: TGTGCCAGCAGCCAAGATGGACAGCAGAACACTGAAGCTTTCTTT
d_gene: TRBD1; abundance: .; j_gene: TRBJ1-1; v_gene: TRBV19; CDR3aa: CASSKTGVTEAFF; CDR3nt: TGTGCCAGTAGTAAAACAGGGGTAACTGAAGCTTTCTTT
d_gene: .; abundance: .; j_gene: TRBJ2-3; v_gene: TRBV5-6; CDR3aa: CASSLGGGGTDTQYF; CDR3nt: TGTGCCAGCAGCTTGGGGGGCGGGGGCACAGATACGCAGTATTTT
d_gene: .; abundance: .; j_gene: TRBJ2-2; v_gene: TRBV24-1; CDR3aa: CATSDTKTATGELFF; CDR3nt: TGTGCCACCAGTGATACTAAGACAGCTACCGGGGAGCTGTTTTTT
d_gene: TRBD1; abundance: .; j_gene: TRBJ2-4; v_gene: TRBV7-3; CDR3aa: CASSLSGTENIQYF; CDR3nt: TGTGCCAGCAGCTTAAGTGGGACAGAAAACATTCAGTACTTC
d_gene: .; abundance: .; j_gene: TRBJ2-2; v_gene: TRBV9; CDR3aa: CASSQGTIRNTGELFF; CDR3nt: TGTGCCAGCAGCCAGGGGACAATTAGAAACACCGGGGAGCTGTTTTTT
d_gene: TRBD2; abundance: few; j_gene: TRBJ2-1; v_gene: TRBV5-1; CDR3aa: CASSQGLAGGNEQFF; CDR3nt: TGCGCCAGCAGCCAGGGACTAGCGGGGGGCAATGAGCAGTTCTTC
d_gene: .; abundance: .; j_gene: TRBJ1-1; v_gene: TRBV7-9; CDR3aa: CASSSPGHMNTEAFF; CDR3nt: TGTGCCAGCAGCTCCCCGGGACATATGAACACTGAAGCTTTCTTT
d_gene: .; abundance: .; j_gene: TRBJ1-5; v_gene: TRBV28; CDR3aa: CASSTNQPQHF; CDR3nt: TGTGCCAGCAGTACTAATCAGCCCCAGCATTTT
d_gene: .; abundance: .; j_gene: TRBJ1-6; v_gene: TRBV7-6; CDR3aa: CASSLKGVETGYSPLHF; CDR3nt: TGTGCCAGCAGCTTAAAGGGGGTAGAGACTGGGTATTCACCCCTCCACTTT
d_gene: .; abundance: .; j_gene: TRBJ1-4; v_gene: TRBV12-3/TRBV12-4; CDR3aa: CASRADRNEKLFF; CDR3nt: TGTGCCAGCAGGGCGGATCGGAATGAAAAACTGTTTTTT